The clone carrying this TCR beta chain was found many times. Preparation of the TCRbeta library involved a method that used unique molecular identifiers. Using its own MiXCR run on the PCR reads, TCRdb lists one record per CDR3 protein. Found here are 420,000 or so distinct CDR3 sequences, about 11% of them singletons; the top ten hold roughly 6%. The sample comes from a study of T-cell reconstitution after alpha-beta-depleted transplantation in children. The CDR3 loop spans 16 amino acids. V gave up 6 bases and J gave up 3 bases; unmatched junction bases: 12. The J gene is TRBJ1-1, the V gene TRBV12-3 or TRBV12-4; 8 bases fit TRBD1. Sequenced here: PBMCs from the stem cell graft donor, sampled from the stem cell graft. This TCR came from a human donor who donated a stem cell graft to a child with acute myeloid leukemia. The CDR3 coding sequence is TGTGCCAGCAGACCCGGACAGGGCGGACGTGACACTGAAGCTTTCTTT. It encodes CASRPGQGGRDTEAFF.